This TCR beta chain was documented in a study of blood T cell repertoires in COVID-19. Study background: Samples came from the United States, Italy and Spain, spanning acute and convalescent COVID-19. T cells, B-cell-depleted T cells, or PBMCs supplied cDNA or gDNA.

Authors' data handling: How many nucleated cells were present was estimated from reference gene primer amplification. TCRdb keeps only in-frame clones here, not all; method: immunoSEQ multiplex PCR. V and J calls plus clone size are reproduced from that table; the DNA served to infer D and trimming. The table records some 250,000 clones, more than 75% of them present only once. Trimming removed 3 bases at V and 13 bases at J, with 16 bases between. The CDR3 spans 13 residues. Germline values: CDR1 LGHDT, CDR2 YNNKEL (reference sequence). The table lists this clone with a few counts. The genes are TRBV3-1 (or the pseudogene TRBV3-2) and TRBJ2-1; the D gene is possibly TRBD2 (6 bases). This TCR was recovered from a woman aged 25 to 45 who had recovered from COVID-19. The sequencing input was peripheral blood. The chain's CDR3 is CASSQPGLGGQFF. CDR3 nucleotides: TGTGCCAGCAGCCAGCCGGGACTCGGGGGTCAGTTCTTC.